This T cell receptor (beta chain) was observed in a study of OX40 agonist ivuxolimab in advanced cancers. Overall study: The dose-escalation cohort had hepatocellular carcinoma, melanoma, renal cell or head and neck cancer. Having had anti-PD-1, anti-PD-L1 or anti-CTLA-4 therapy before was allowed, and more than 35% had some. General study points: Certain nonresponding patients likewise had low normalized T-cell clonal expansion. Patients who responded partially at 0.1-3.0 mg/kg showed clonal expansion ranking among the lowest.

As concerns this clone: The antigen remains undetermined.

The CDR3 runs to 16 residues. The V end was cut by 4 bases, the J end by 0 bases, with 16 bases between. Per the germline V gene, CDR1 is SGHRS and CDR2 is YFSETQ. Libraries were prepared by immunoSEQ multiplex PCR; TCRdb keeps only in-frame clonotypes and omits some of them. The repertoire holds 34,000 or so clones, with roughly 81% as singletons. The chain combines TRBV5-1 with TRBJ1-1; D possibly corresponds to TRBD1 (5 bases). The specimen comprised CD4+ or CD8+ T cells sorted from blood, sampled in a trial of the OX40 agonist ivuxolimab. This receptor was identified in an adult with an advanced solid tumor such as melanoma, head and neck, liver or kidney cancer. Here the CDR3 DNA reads TGCGCCAGCAGCACCGGACACGGGAACATGAACACTGAAGCTTTCTTT. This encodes CASSTGHGNMNTEAFF.